A single sample is the source of the 30 T cell receptor beta chains below, sequenced in a study of vaccination and CD4 T cells after COVID-19. For these receptors, no antigen is known. Specified treatment: 10-day PBMC culture with coronavirus spike peptide pools or control peptides (ViraFEST assay). An Oncomine TCR Beta short-read assay was used to sequence the DNA from cultured CD4+ T cells. TCRdb re-called the PCR reads through MiXCR, storing one row per CDR3 protein. Altogether 20,000 to 25,000 distinct CDR3 sequences are present, roughly 45% being singletons, with the ten largest covering around an eighth. The sequencing sample was made of CD4+ T cells from blood, cultured in vitro. These receptors came from a human donor who had recovered from COVID-19.

The table lists this clonotype with a few counts. The rearrangement uses TRBV19 and TRBJ2-7; 10 positions match TRBD1. V lost 6 bases and J lost 3; bases outside the gene matches: 11. The CDR3 sequence is 16 residues long. Per the germline V gene, CDR1 is LNHDA and CDR2 is SQIVND (reference sequence). The CDR3 protein is CASSRQGAKTGYEQYF. The DNA of the CDR3 is TGTGCCAGTAGCAGACAGGGGGCGAAAACGGGCTACGAGCAGTACTTC.

This clonotype was found a few times. The J gene is TRBJ2-2, the V gene TRBV7-8, with 10 bases identical to TRBD1. Trimming at V came to 1 base and at J to 5 bases, leaving 10 bases not matched to a gene. The germline V gene has CDR1 SGHVS and CDR2 FQNEAQ. The CDR3 runs to 18 residues. The CDR3: CASSLGAGQGVRTGELFF. CDR3 sequence (DNA): TGTGCCAGCAGCTTAGGGGCCGGACAGGGGGTGAGGACCGGGGAGCTGTTTTTT. The full variable domain, with the rest looked up from reference TRBV7-8 and TRBJ2-2, is GAGVSQSPRYKVAKRGQDVALRCDPISGHVSLFWYQQALGQGPEFLTYFQNEAQLDKSGLPSDRFFAERPEGSVSTLKIQRTQQEDSAVYLCASSLGAGQGVRTGELFFGEGSRLTVL.

This clonotype was detected only a few times. The chain joins TRBV20-1 to TRBJ2-7; possible D gene TRBD1, 6 bases. From germline, CDR1 is DFQATT and CDR2 SNEGSKA (reference sequence). The CDR3 has 13 residues. The ends were cut back, 3 bases at V and 3 bases at J, with 12 bases in the middle. In nucleotides, the CDR3 is TGCAGTGCTAGGCCCGACAGGAACTACGAGCAGTACTTC. It yields the protein CSARPDRNYEQYF.

The sample holds a few counts of this clonotype. The chain combines TRBV19 with TRBJ1-1; 7 bases are shared with TRBD1. In germline, CDR1 is LNHDA, CDR2 SQIVND (reference sequence). V was clipped by 4 bases and J by 5 bases; unmatched bases: 4. The CDR3 has 13 amino acids. The CDR3 nucleotides read TGTGCCAGTAGTAAAACAGGGGTTACTGAAGCTTTCTTT. Translating gives CASSKTGVTEAFF.

This chain joins TRBV27 and TRBJ1-2, with a tentative D call TRBD1 (6 bases). The V and J ends lost 4 bases and 4 bases respectively, with 22 bases between them. The germline gives CDR1 MNHEY, CDR2 SMNVEV (reference sequence). The CDR3 loop spans 17 amino acids. The CDR3 is CASSSQGGGLISYGYTF. DNA for the CDR3: TGTGCCAGCAGTTCACAGGGAGGAGGGCTAATTTCCTATGGCTACACCTTC.

The V gene is TRBV24-1, the J gene TRBJ2-7, with D possibly TRBD1 on 5 matching bases. The CDR3 spans 15 residues. The V gene's germline CDR1 is KGHDR and CDR2 SFDVKD. Trimming cost V 0 bases and J 3 bases, with 11 bases left between them. Here the CDR3 DNA reads TGTGCCACCAGTGATTTGGACAGTCCCGACTACGAGCAGTACTTC. This encodes CATSDLDSPDYEQYF.

The rearrangement links TRBV6-1 to TRBJ1-5, with 10 bases fitting TRBD1. The CDR3 sequence is 16 residues long. The germline gives CDR1 MNHNS, CDR2 SASEGT. J lost 6 bases, V lost 6 bases, and 11 bases had no gene match. The CDR3 DNA sequence: TGTGCCAGCAGCCACATCGGACAGGGGGTTGCTCAGCCCCAGCATTTT. Its protein product is CASSHIGQGVAQPQHF.

CDR3 DNA: TGTGCCACCAGCACCGGACTAGCGGGAAAAGATACGCAGTATTTT. It specifies CATSTGLAGKDTQYF. The chain is built from TRBV15 and TRBJ2-3, with 12 bases aligning to TRBD2. With 4 bases clipped from V and 5 bases from J, the junction kept 4 bases outside the gene matches. This CDR3 is 15 amino acids long. Germline V gives CDR1 LNHNV, CDR2 YYDKDF (reference sequence). The full variable domain, rest sourced from reference TRBV15 and TRBJ2-3, is DAMVIQNPRYQVTQFGKPVTLSCSQTLNHNVMYWYQQKSSQAPKLLFHYYDKDFNNEADTPDNFQSRRPNTSFCFLDIRSPGLGDTAMYLCATSTGLAGKDTQYFGPGTRLTVL.

The chain employs TRBV9 and TRBJ2-3, with TRBD2 matching over 10 bases. The CDR3 extends over 18 amino acids. CDR1 and CDR2 (germline): SGDLS, YYNGEE. With V trimmed by 1 base and J by 1 base, 9 bases remained unmatched. As DNA, the CDR3 is TGTGCCAGCAGCGTAAGGTCTAGCGGGGGTATGGGCACAGATACGCAGTATTTT. It yields the protein CASSVRSSGGMGTDTQYF.

The chain combines TRBV28 with TRBJ1-1; no definite D call. Germline V CDR1 and CDR2: MDHEN, SYDVKM. The CDR3 totals 13 residues. V lost 10 bases and J lost 0, with 12 bases in between. CDR3 sequence reads: CATISGVNTEAFF. The CDR3, as DNA: TGTGCCACCATAAGTGGGGTGAACACTGAAGCTTTCTTT.

In its sample, this clonotype was seen a few times. The V call is TRBV7-9, the J call TRBJ2-3; the D is unclear. V gave up 8 bases and J gave up 5 bases, with 8 bases separating them. Germline V lookup: CDR1 SEHNR, CDR2 FQNEAQ (reference sequence). This CDR3 comprises 11 residues. The CDR3: CASEVRDTQYF. The DNA for the CDR3 is TGTGCCAGCGAGGTGAGAGATACGCAGTATTTT. Full variable domain (outside the CDR3, taken from reference TRBV7-9 and TRBJ2-3): DTGVSQNPRHKITKRGQNVTFRCDPISEHNRLYWYRQTLGQGPEFLTYFQNEAQLEKSRLLSDRFSAERPKGSFSTLEIQRTEQGDSAMYLCASEVRDTQYFGPGTRLTVL.

This clonotype was counted only a few times. This chain connects TRBV5-1 to TRBJ1-6; 7 nucleotides agree with TRBD1. The V gene's germline CDR1 is SGHRS and CDR2 YFSETQ. With V trimmed by 5 bases and J by 3 bases, 5 bases remained unmatched. The CDR3 loop spans 15 amino acids. CDR3 sequence reads: CASRAGTDYNSPLHF. The CDR3 bases are TGCGCCAGCAGGGCCGGGACAGACTATAATTCACCCCTCCACTTT. Based on the CDR3 plus reference TRBV5-1 and TRBJ1-6, the full variable domain is KAGVTQTPRYLIKTRGQQVTLSCSPISGHRSVSWYQQTPGQGLQFLFEYFSETQRNKGNFPGRFSGRQFSNSRSEMNVSTLELGDSALYLCASRAGTDYNSPLHFGNGTRLTVT.

The J gene is TRBJ2-7, the V gene TRBV5-1; TRBD2 matches at 9 bases. CDR3 length: 15 residues. The ends lost 3 bases at V and 3 bases at J; junction bases unmatched: 7. Germline V gene data show CDR1 as SGHRS and CDR2 as YFSETQ. Written as DNA, the CDR3 is TGCGCCAGCAGCTATACTAGCGGGTCCAACTACGAGCAGTACTTC. It encodes CASSYTSGSNYEQYF. The whole variable domain, remainder taken from reference TRBV5-1 and TRBJ2-7, is KAGVTQTPRYLIKTRGQQVTLSCSPISGHRSVSWYQQTPGQGLQFLFEYFSETQRNKGNFPGRFSGRQFSNSRSEMNVSTLELGDSALYLCASSYTSGSNYEQYFGPGTRLTVT.

The chain employs TRBV6-1 and TRBJ2-7, with D perhaps TRBD1 or TRBD2 (6 bases each). The germline CDR1 and CDR2 sequences are MNHNS and SASEGT. Trimming pared 6 bases from V and 3 bases from J, leaving 18 bases between. The CDR3 extends over 15 amino acids. The CDR3 reads CASRRERGAGYEQYF. CDR3 DNA sequence: TGTGCCAGCAGGAGGGAGAGGGGGGCGGGCTACGAGCAGTACTTC.

The chain links TRBV5-1 to TRBJ2-3; D might be TRBD1 (5 bases). The CDR3 extends over 15 amino acids. The V gene lost 4 bases and the J gene lost 6 bases, with 18 bases spanning the gap. Germline CDR1 is SGHRS and CDR2 is YFSETQ. The DNA for the CDR3 is TGCGCCAGCAGCCCCTGGGGCCTTGGCCGGGATACGCAGTATTTT. Protein product: CASSPWGLGRDTQYF. The complete variable domain, with remaining parts taken from reference TRBV5-1 and TRBJ2-3, reads KAGVTQTPRYLIKTRGQQVTLSCSPISGHRSVSWYQQTPGQGLQFLFEYFSETQRNKGNFPGRFSGRQFSNSRSEMNVSTLELGDSALYLCASSPWGLGRDTQYFGPGTRLTVL.

The chain employs TRBV21-1 and TRBJ1-1; TRBD1 is the table's D call and was not checked against the DNA. TRBV21-1 is given as a pseudogene. The CDR3 sequence is 14 residues long. The CDR3 DNA follows: TGTGCCAGCAGCGAGAGAGACAGGAACACTGAAGCTTTCTTT. It is translated as CASSERDRNTEAFF.

The rearrangement links TRBV6-5 to TRBJ1-5; D gene uncertain. Germline assignment: CDR1 MNHEY and CDR2 SVGAGI. Trimming removed 4 bases from V and 1 base from J, with 5 bases in between. The CDR3 is 13 residues long. The chain's CDR3 is CASSFGSNQPQHF. CDR3 DNA sequence: TGTGCCAGCAGTTTTGGGAGCAATCAGCCCCAGCATTTT.

CDR3: CASSSGTVRQYF. The CDR3 DNA sequence: TGTGCCAGCAGCAGCGGGACAGTTAGGCAGTACTTC. The V and J genes are TRBV11-2 and TRBJ2-7; tentatively, D is TRBD1 or TRBD2 (7 bases each). The V and J ends lost 5 bases and 9 bases respectively, with 14 bases between them. The germline V gene encodes CDR1 SGHAT and CDR2 FQNNGV. The CDR3 is made up of 12 amino acids. Drawing the rest from reference TRBV11-2 and TRBJ2-7, the complete variable domain is EAGVAQSPRYKIIEKRQSVAFWCNPISGHATLYWYQQILGQGPKLLIQFQNNGVVDDSQLPKDRFSAERLKGVDSTLKIQPAKLEDSAVYLCASSSGTVRQYFGPGTRLTVT.

The CDR3 coding sequence is TGCAGTGCTAGAGAACAGAACTCCTACGAGCAGTACTTC. This gives the protein CSAREQNSYEQYF. The rearrangement uses TRBV20-1 and TRBJ2-7, with D unresolved. Germline CDR1 is DFQATT and CDR2 is SNEGSKA (reference sequence). The CDR3 loop spans 13 amino acids. The V and J ends lost 0 bases and 0 bases respectively, with 6 bases between them.

The V and J genes are TRBV19 and TRBJ1-5; maybe TRBD1 (6 bases). Per germline, CDR1 LNHDA and CDR2 SQIVND (reference sequence). The CDR3 extends over 13 amino acids. V was shortened by 8 bases and J by 7 bases, with 15 bases between the two germline ends. CDR3 protein: CASGPGQEQPQHF. The CDR3 coding sequence is TGTGCCAGTGGACCGGGACAAGAACAGCCCCAGCATTTT.

V usage is TRBV5-1 and J usage is TRBJ2-3, with D possibly being TRBD1 (5 bases). The germline V and J ends were trimmed by 4 bases and 5 bases, with 14 bases remaining between them. The CDR3 is made up of 14 amino acids. The germline V gene encodes CDR1 SGHRS and CDR2 YFSETQ. CDR3: CASSLRVGGDTQYF. The CDR3 DNA reads TGCGCCAGCAGCCTCAGGGTTGGTGGAGATACGCAGTATTTT.

This chain links TRBV20-1 with TRBJ2-3; either TRBD1 or TRBD2 may supply D (5 bases each). The CDR3 has 15 residues. Germline loops: CDR1 DFQATT, CDR2 SNEGSKA (reference sequence). Trimming pared 0 bases from V and 8 bases from J, leaving 18 bases between. CDR3 protein: CSARDSGGVAATQYF. The CDR3 nucleotides are TGCAGTGCTAGAGATTCTGGGGGAGTGGCTGCTACGCAGTATTTT.

V usage is TRBV2 and J usage is TRBJ1-6; D gene ambiguous. This CDR3 comprises 11 residues. V lost 5 bases, J lost 9 bases, and 5 bases lay in between. Germline V lookup: CDR1 SNHLY, CDR2 FYNNEI. In DNA form, the CDR3 reads TGTGCCAGCAGTCCGGTTTCACCCCTCCACTTT. The encoded protein is CASSPVSPLHF. Variable domain in full (rest from reference TRBV2 and TRBJ1-6): EPEVTQTPSHQVTQMGQEVILRCVPISNHLYFYWYRQILGQKVEFLVSFYNNEISEKSEIFDDQFSVERPDGSNFTLKIRSTKLEDSAMYFCASSPVSPLHFGNGTRLTVT.

This clonotype has just a few counts. The chain uses TRBV7-2 and TRBJ2-3; 8 bases fit TRBD2. The CDR3 extends over 16 amino acids. V lost 5 bases to trimming and J lost 1 base; unmatched junction nucleotides: 8. Germline CDR1 is SGHTA and CDR2 is FQGNSA. CDR3 DNA sequence: TGTGCCAGCAGCCCCGAGGGACTAGTGGGCACAGATACGCAGTATTTT. Its translation: CASSPEGLVGTDTQYF.

Written as DNA, the CDR3 is TGTGCCAGCAGTTACTCGAGGACTGGGGAGGACTATGGCTACACCTTC. Encoded protein: CASSYSRTGEDYGYTF. The J gene is TRBJ1-2, the V gene TRBV6-5; D is undetermined. Germline CDR1 reads MNHEY; CDR2 reads SVGAGI. V shed 0 bases and J shed 3 bases, with 14 bases lying between them. The length of the CDR3 is 16 residues.

The chain is built from TRBV20-1 and TRBJ2-5, with 9 bases fitting TRBD1. Germline CDR1 DFQATT, CDR2 SNEGSKA (reference sequence). This CDR3 has 14 amino acids. The trim removed 5 bases at V and 3 bases at J, leaving 7 bases unmatched. The CDR3 protein is CSAERTGVKETQYF. CDR3 sequence (DNA): TGCAGTGCTGAGAGGACAGGGGTGAAAGAGACCCAGTACTTC.

This clonotype was seen a few times. The chain links TRBV6-1 to TRBJ1-2; D is unresolved. This CDR3 has 13 amino acids. The germline CDR1 and CDR2 sequences are MNHNS and SASEGT. The V end lost 2 bases, the J end lost 5 bases, and 9 bases lay between the germline ends. This CDR3 is CASSETGEYGYTF. The DNA for the CDR3 is TGTGCCAGCAGTGAAACCGGGGAGTATGGCTACACCTTC.

CDR3 sequence reads: CASSLQVRDEQFF. The CDR3 region has the DNA TGTGCCAGCAGTTTACAGGTTCGGGATGAGCAGTTCTTC. This sequence joins TRBV28 and TRBJ2-1; D gene unclear. V was trimmed by 2 bases and J by 8 bases, leaving 10 bases between them. The CDR3 covers 13 residues. Germline V CDR1 and CDR2: MDHEN, SYDVKM.

This chain uses TRBV10-2 with TRBJ2-5, with 10 bases identical to TRBD2. With 2 bases clipped from V and 7 bases from J, the junction kept 7 bases outside the gene matches. Germline CDR1 WSHSY, CDR2 SAAADI. This CDR3 region has 15 residues. The DNA of the CDR3 is TGCGCCAGCAGTGAGAGCGGGGGGGGCCGCGGGACCCAGTACTTC. Amino acid sequence: CASSESGGGRGTQYF.

The chain links TRBV11-2 to TRBJ2-7; D possibly matches TRBD1 or TRBD2 (6 bases each). The CDR3 sequence is 13 residues long. Germline V gene lookup returns CDR1 SGHAT and CDR2 FQNNGV. Deletions cut 3 bases from V and 7 bases from J, with 13 bases between. The CDR3 region has the DNA TGTGCCAGCAGCTTTGAGGGGGGTCGGGAGCAGTACTTC. It is translated as CASSFEGGREQYF. Full variable domain (rest looked up from reference TRBV11-2 and TRBJ2-7): EAGVAQSPRYKIIEKRQSVAFWCNPISGHATLYWYQQILGQGPKLLIQFQNNGVVDDSQLPKDRFSAERLKGVDSTLKIQPAKLEDSAVYLCASSFEGGREQYFGPGTRLTVT.